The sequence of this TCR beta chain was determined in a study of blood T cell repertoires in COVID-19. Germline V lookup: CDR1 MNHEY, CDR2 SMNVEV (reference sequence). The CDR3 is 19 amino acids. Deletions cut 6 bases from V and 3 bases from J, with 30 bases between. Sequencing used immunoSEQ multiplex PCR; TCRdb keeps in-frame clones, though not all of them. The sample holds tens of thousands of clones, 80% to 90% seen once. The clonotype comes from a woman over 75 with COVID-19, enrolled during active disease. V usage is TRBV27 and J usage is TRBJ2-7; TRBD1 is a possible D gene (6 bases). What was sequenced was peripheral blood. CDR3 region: CASSQTIPRWTATHYEQYF. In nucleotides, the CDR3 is TGTGCCAGCAGCCAAACAATCCCTCGCTGGACAGCCACCCACTACGAGCAGTACTTC.